This T cell receptor beta chain originates from a study of shared clonotypes between healthy human individuals. Study-level findings and limits: All-four-donor shared clonotypes had higher generation probabilities than non-shared clonotypes did. Clonotype sharing among donors was expected to depend on sequencing depth.

V was trimmed by 4 bases and J by 7 bases, leaving 14 bases between them. Germline CDR1 and CDR2: MNHEY and SMNVEV (reference sequence). CDR3 length: 13 residues. This clone was seen more than once but under ten times. Its antigen is still unknown. TCRdb's table, derived via immunoSEQ multiplex PCR, lists solely in-frame clones and lacks some. Among over 2 million clones listed, over 85% were seen once. The TCR sequence derives from a man aged 18 to 29 in good health. The specimen sequenced was naive CD4+ T cells sorted from blood. Subset indicated: CD45RA+ positively selected. V usage is TRBV27 and J usage is TRBJ2-7; TRBD1 might be the D (6 bases). CDR3 in amino acids: CASSSMGRGEQYF. The DNA of the CDR3 is TGTGCCAGCAGTTCCATGGGCAGGGGAGAGCAGTACTTC.